What follows are 21 T cell receptor beta chains derived from one specimen sequenced in a study of PD-L1 blockade in urothelial cancer. The table came from immunoSEQ multiplex PCR; TCRdb's copy has only in-frame clones and leaves some out. The sample lists over 100,000 clones; about four fifths were seen once. The time point is: pretreatment peripheral blood. This specimen was PBMCs, taken around atezolizumab (anti-PD-L1) treatment. Receptors were obtained from a man aged 50-60 years with urothelial cancer.

The chain combines TRBV5-4 with TRBJ1-1, with 7 bases fitting TRBD1. Germline CDR1 reads SGHNT; CDR2 reads YYREEE (reference sequence). The V and J ends lost 4 bases and 4 bases, in that order; junction bases with no gene match: 7. This CDR3 comprises 14 residues. The CDR3 protein is CASSLGAGGTEAFF. The CDR3 DNA sequence: TGTGCCAGCAGCCTGGGAGCAGGGGGCACTGAAGCTTTCTTT.

Of note for this clone: A read error may produce the germline difference seen at one junction end. CDR3 sequence reads: CASSPPGDYHYNEQFF. The CDR3, as DNA: TGTGCCAGCTCCCCACCTGGGGACTATCACTACAATGAGCAGTTCTTC. The J gene is TRBJ2-1, the V gene TRBV18, with 7 positions matching TRBD2. The CDR3 is 16 residues long. Germline CDR1 KGHSH, CDR2 LQKENI. The full variable domain, in which reference TRBV18 and TRBJ2-1 provide the parts outside the CDR3, is NAGVMQNPRHLVRRRGQEARLRCSPMKGHSHVYWYRQLPEEGLKFMVYLQKENIIDESGMPKERFSAEFPKEGPSILRIQQVVRGDSAAYFCASSPPGDYHYNEQFFGPGTRLTVL.

The chain's CDR3 is CASSEYGTEEVKLFF. The CDR3, as DNA: TGTGCCAGCAGTGAGTACGGGACAGAGGAAGTAAAACTGTTTTTT. The rearrangement links TRBV2 to TRBJ1-4, with 7 bases matching TRBD1. The V and J ends lost 3 bases and 10 bases, in that order; junction bases with no gene match: 11. CDR1 is SNHLY and CDR2 is FYNNEI in the germline V gene. The CDR3 is made up of 15 amino acids.

The chain has TRBV28 and TRBJ2-1; TRBD2 aligns across 8 bases. The germline V gene encodes CDR1 MDHEN and CDR2 SYDVKM. This CDR3 is built from 15 residues. V was pared by 3 bases and J by 6 bases, with 7 bases of the junction left unmatched. The CDR3 DNA reads as TGTGCCAGCAGTTTCCTCTTAGCGGGGCTCAATGAGCAGTTCTTC. Residues: CASSFLLAGLNEQFF.

V gene TRBV7-3 combines with J gene TRBJ2-3, with 7 bases aligning to TRBD2. The CDR3 has 15 amino acids. The ends lost 5 bases at V and 2 bases at J; junction bases unmatched: 7. Looked up from germline, CDR1 is SGHTA and CDR2 is FQGTGA. CDR3 DNA: TGTGCCAGCAGCGGGGCTAGCGGACTCACAGATACGCAGTATTTT. Translation: CASSGASGLTDTQYF.

The chain carries TRBV30 and TRBJ1-4, with D possibly being TRBD1 (5 bases). Germline V gene data show CDR1 as GTSNPN and CDR2 as SVGIG (reference sequence). This CDR3 spans 16 amino acids. The V and J ends lost 5 bases and 13 bases respectively, with 29 bases between them. The DNA of the CDR3 is TGTGCCTGGCGCCCTTGGGACTCCCAAAGTAAGAAACTACTGTTTTTT. It yields the protein CAWRPWDSQSKKLLFF.

The DNA for the CDR3 is TGTGCCAGCAGCTCAGGGTTCAATCAGCCCCAGCATTTT. The encoded protein is CASSSGFNQPQHF. This sequence joins TRBV5-8 and TRBJ1-5, with TRBD1 as a possible D gene (5 bases). The CDR3 has 13 amino acids. V lost 3 bases and J 3 bases, leaving 7 bases between the germline ends. The germline gives CDR1 SGHTS, CDR2 YDEGEE. The variable domain in full, completed from reference TRBV5-8 and TRBJ1-5, reads EAGVTQSPTHLIKTRGQQATLRCSPISGHTSVYWYQQALGLGLQFLLWYDEGEERNRGNFPPRFSGRQFPNYSSELNVNALELEDSALYLCASSSGFNQPQHFGDGTRLSIL.

As to this clone: Within the sample, other DNA sequences also encode this same CDR3. This chain joins TRBV11-3 and TRBJ2-1; D is uncertain. The length of the CDR3 is 13 residues. V was trimmed by 1 base and J by 4 bases, leaving 5 bases between them. Germline V CDR1 and CDR2: SGHNT, YENEEA. CDR3 amino acids: CASSLAVYNEQFF. The CDR3 bases are TGTGCCAGCAGCTTAGCGGTTTACAATGAGCAGTTCTTC.

The V and J genes are TRBV28 and TRBJ2-2; D may be TRBD2 (6 bases). This CDR3 region has 14 residues. Germline loops: CDR1 MDHEN, CDR2 SYDVKM. V was clipped by 11 bases and J by 0 bases, with 13 bases between them. The CDR3 protein is CAGGDFSNTGELFF. The CDR3 DNA follows: TGTGCCGGAGGGGACTTTTCGAACACCGGGGAGCTGTTTTTT.

This chain joins TRBV6-5 and TRBJ2-3, with 7 bases that match TRBD2. Germline CDR1 is MNHEY and CDR2 is SVGAGI. V shed 6 bases, J shed 1 base, and the junction held 4 bases outside the gene matches. The CDR3 totals 14 residues. The CDR3 is CASRLATRTDTQYF. The CDR3 bases are TGTGCCAGCAGACTAGCGACCCGCACAGATACGCAGTATTTT.

The chain joins TRBV5-4 to TRBJ2-7, with D hard to call. CDR3 length equals 13 residues. Deletions cut 0 bases from V and 6 bases from J, with 10 bases between. Germline CDR1 and CDR2: SGHNT and YYREEE (reference sequence). CDR3 protein: CASSLEISLEQYF. DNA for the CDR3: TGTGCCAGCAGCTTGGAAATCTCTCTCGAGCAGTACTTC.

The CDR3, as DNA: TGTGCCTGGAGGAACGTACTTGAAGCTTTCTTT. This sequence encodes CAWRNVLEAFF. This chain uses TRBV30 with TRBJ1-1; D remains unclear. The CDR3 sequence is 11 residues long. Trimming took off 3 bases at V and 7 bases at J, with 9 bases between the two ends. Germline CDR1 is GTSNPN and CDR2 is SVGIG (reference sequence).

This sequence joins TRBV9 and TRBJ2-2; D remains unclear. Germline values: CDR1 SGDLS, CDR2 YYNGEE. CDR3 length: 13 amino acids. Deletions cut 3 bases from V and 7 bases from J, with 10 bases between. The CDR3 loop is CASSASEYGELFF. CDR3 bases: TGTGCCAGCAGCGCCAGCGAGTACGGGGAGCTGTTTTTT. Full variable domain (remainder filled in from reference TRBV9 and TRBJ2-2): DSGVTQTPKHLITATGQRVTLRCSPRSGDLSVYWYQQSLDQGLQFLIQYYNGEERAKGNILERFSAQQFPDLHSELNLSSLELGDSALYFCASSASEYGELFFGEGSRLTVL.

The gene calls are TRBV19 and TRBJ2-1; 12 nucleotides align to TRBD2. CDR3 length: 15 residues. J lost 5 bases, V lost 5 bases, and 4 bases had no gene match. Germline V CDR1 and CDR2: LNHDA, SQIVND (reference sequence). CDR3 region: CASSALAGGNNEQFF. The CDR3 DNA follows: TGTGCCAGTAGTGCACTAGCGGGAGGCAACAATGAGCAGTTCTTC.

In its sample, this clone was seen once. The chain links TRBV19 to TRBJ2-3; possible D gene TRBD2, 5 bases. The V end lost 8 bases, the J end lost 1 base, and 10 bases lay between the germline ends. CDR3 length: 13 residues. In germline, CDR1 is LNHDA, CDR2 SQIVND (reference sequence). The CDR3 DNA is TGTGCCAGTGTAAAAGCGGGCACAGATACGCAGTATTTT. Encoded protein: CASVKAGTDTQYF.

This clone was observed a handful of times. The gene calls are TRBV11-3 and TRBJ1-3; D not certain. Trimming took off 5 bases at V and 1 base at J, with 12 bases between the two ends. Germline CDR1 is SGHNT and CDR2 is YENEEA. This CDR3 region has 15 residues. CDR3 amino acids: CASSRGDSSGNTIYF. Written as DNA, the CDR3 is TGTGCCAGCAGCCGGGGTGACTCTTCTGGAAACACCATATATTTT.

The chain carries TRBV19 and TRBJ2-7, with 11 bases aligning to TRBD2. The CDR3 length is 13 residues. The V gene end was trimmed by 7 bases and the J gene end by 11 bases; junction bases not matched to a gene: 10. Germline V gene sequence: CDR1 LNHDA, CDR2 SQIVND (reference sequence). DNA for the CDR3: TGTGCCAGTACGAAAAACGAGGGACTAGCGGAGTACTTC. Encoded protein: CASTKNEGLAEYF.

In DNA form, the CDR3 reads TGCCAGCAGCCCAACCACCGGGACTCGGTTCTCGAGCAGTACTTC. This codes for CQQPNHRDSVLEQYF. The J gene is TRBJ2-7, the V gene TRBV21-1; the table names TRBD2, a call not compared with the DNA. TRBV21-1 is a known pseudogene. The CDR3 covers 15 residues.

There are a few counts of this clone. The rearrangement links TRBV5-5 to TRBJ2-7, with 7 bases lining up with TRBD2. CDR1 SGHKS and CDR2 YYEKEE come from the germline V gene (reference sequence). With V trimmed by 3 bases and J by 1 base, 10 bases remained unmatched. The CDR3 totals 16 residues. The CDR3 reads CASSSRMASGSYEQYF. For the CDR3, the DNA is TGTGCCAGCAGCTCCCGTATGGCTAGCGGTTCCTACGAGCAGTACTTC. Drawing the rest from reference TRBV5-5 and TRBJ2-7, the complete variable domain is DAGVTQSPTHLIKTRGQQVTLRCSPISGHKSVSWYQQVLGQGPQFIFQYYEKEERGRGNFPDRFSARQFPNYSSELNVNALLLGDSALYLCASSSRMASGSYEQYFGPGTRLTVT.

This clone appeared a few times. J is TRBJ2-2 and V is TRBV6-6, with D uncertain. The germline V and J ends were trimmed by 7 bases and 7 bases, with 13 bases remaining between them. The germline V gene encodes CDR1 MNHNY and CDR2 SVGAGI (reference sequence). This CDR3 is 13 amino acids long. The CDR3 DNA sequence: TGTGCCAGCACCACCCCGGTGGTCGGGGAGCTGTTTTTT. This translates into CASTTPVVGELFF.

The gene calls are TRBV6-5 and TRBJ2-7, with D tentatively TRBD2 (6 bases). V dropped 0 bases and J dropped 0 bases, with 12 bases sitting between them. This CDR3 has 16 residues. CDR1 and CDR2 (germline): MNHEY, SVGAGI. The CDR3 protein is CASSYSRRGSSYEQYF. CDR3 in DNA: TGTGCCAGCAGTTACTCCAGGAGGGGAAGCTCCTACGAGCAGTACTTC.